The next 28 T cell receptor beta chains were all read from a single sample in a study of cytomegalovirus exposure and HLA in healthy donors. Libraries were prepared by immunoSEQ multiplex PCR; TCRdb keeps only in-frame clonotypes and omits some of them. The sample holds about 150,000 clones; 75% to 90% are singletons and the top ten take under 25%. Specimen: PBMCs. The receptors here all came from a man younger than 35 in good health and CMV-seropositive.

The chain combines TRBV5-1 with TRBJ2-7; D may be TRBD1 (5 bases). V gave up 0 bases and J gave up 0 bases, with 13 bases separating them. Germline V gene data show CDR1 as SGHRS and CDR2 as YFSETQ. The CDR3 contains 16 residues. As DNA, the CDR3 is TGCGCCAGCAGCTTGGGTACGACAGCGAGCTCCTACGAGCAGTACTTC. Protein product: CASSLGTTASSYEQYF.

The chain combines TRBV14 with TRBJ1-2; no definite D call. Germline V gives CDR1 SGHDN, CDR2 FVKESK. The CDR3 is 14 residues long. Trimming removed 1 base at V and 1 base at J, with 7 bases between. The CDR3 protein is CASSQVGFNYGYTF. In nucleotides, the CDR3 is TGTGCCAGCAGCCAAGTGGGCTTTAACTATGGCTACACCTTC.

The chain has TRBV27 and TRBJ2-7; 9 bases are a match to TRBD1. CDR1 and CDR2 from the germline V gene are MNHEY and SMNVEV (reference sequence). V lost 3 bases to trimming and J lost 3 bases; unmatched junction nucleotides: 3. There are 14 residues in the CDR3. For the CDR3, the DNA is TGTGCCAGCAGTTTTGCGGGACAGGGCTACGAGCAGTACTTC. Amino acid sequence: CASSFAGQGYEQYF.

The chain is built from TRBV9 and TRBJ2-5; 15 nucleotides agree with TRBD2. V lost 6 bases to trimming and J lost 5 bases; unmatched junction nucleotides: 8. From germline, CDR1 is SGDLS and CDR2 YYNGEE. The CDR3 sequence is 16 residues long. CDR3 in amino acids: CASTPGLAGGGETQYF. Here the CDR3 DNA reads TGTGCCAGCACCCCGGGACTAGCGGGAGGAGGGGAGACCCAGTACTTC.

The chain is built from TRBV27 and TRBJ2-1; TRBD2 agrees at 11 bases. V lost 5 bases to trimming and J lost 4 bases; unmatched junction nucleotides: 4. Looked up from germline, CDR1 is MNHEY and CDR2 is SMNVEV (reference sequence). The CDR3 extends over 15 amino acids. CDR3 in DNA: TGTGCCAGCAGTGGAGGGACTAGCGGTTACAATGAGCAGTTCTTC. This sequence encodes CASSGGTSGYNEQFF.

This rearrangement joins TRBV2 to TRBJ1-3; TRBD1 might be the D (5 bases). The CDR3 runs 15 residues. V was clipped by 6 bases and J by 4 bases, with 16 bases between them. Germline loops: CDR1 SNHLY, CDR2 FYNNEI. Here the CDR3 DNA reads TGTGCCAGCAGCAACGAACAGGTTCGAGGAAACACCATATATTTT. Translating it yields CASSNEQVRGNTIYF.

V and J are TRBV4-2 and TRBJ2-2; D may be TRBD1 (5 bases). CDR1 is LGHNA and CDR2 is YNFKEQ in the germline V gene. V was shortened by 2 bases and J by 0 bases, with 7 bases between the two germline ends. This CDR3 is 15 amino acids long. This chain's CDR3 is CASSQQGSNTGELFF. CDR3 DNA: TGTGCCAGCAGCCAACAGGGCTCGAACACCGGGGAGCTGTTTTTT.

V gene TRBV4-3 combines with J gene TRBJ2-1; D gene uncertain. The CDR3 totals 12 residues. The V gene lost 1 base and the J gene lost 5 bases, with 3 bases spanning the gap. The germline gives CDR1 LGHNA, CDR2 YSLEER. CDR3 DNA: TGCGCCAGCAGCCAAGTAGACAATGAGCAGTTCTTC. It yields the protein CASSQVDNEQFF.

The chain joins TRBV7-8 to TRBJ2-1, with 7 bases that match TRBD2. Per the germline V gene, CDR1 is SGHVS and CDR2 is FQNEAQ. V gave up 0 bases and J gave up 8 bases; unmatched junction bases: 4. The CDR3 is 14 residues long. CDR3: CASSLAAGVHEQFF. Here the CDR3 DNA reads TGTGCCAGCAGCTTAGCGGCGGGGGTGCATGAGCAGTTCTTC.

CDR3 loop: CASSSKPGQAAVYTF. DNA for the CDR3: TGTGCCAGCTCATCCAAACCGGGACAGGCAGCGGTCTACACCTTC. V and J are TRBV18 and TRBJ1-2, with TRBD1 matching over 8 bases. Germline V gives CDR1 KGHSH, CDR2 LQKENI. Unmatched junction bases numbered 15, after V lost 5 bases and J lost 10 bases. The CDR3 is made up of 15 amino acids.

The V and J genes are TRBV2 and TRBJ2-5; no clear D. V lost 4 bases, J lost 5 bases, and 11 bases lay in between. Germline CDR1 and CDR2: SNHLY and FYNNEI. The CDR3 extends over 13 amino acids. CDR3 in amino acids: CASSVQAFETQYF. The CDR3 DNA sequence: TGTGCCAGCAGTGTCCAGGCTTTCGAGACCCAGTACTTC. Variable domain in full (rest from reference TRBV2 and TRBJ2-5): EPEVTQTPSHQVTQMGQEVILRCVPISNHLYFYWYRQILGQKVEFLVSFYNNEISEKSEIFDDQFSVERPDGSNFTLKIRSTKLEDSAMYFCASSVQAFETQYFGPGTRLLVL.

The chain combines TRBV29-1 with TRBJ2-1, with no clear D. This CDR3 has 14 amino acids. Germline CDR1 is SQVTM and CDR2 is ANQGSEA. Trimming cost V 4 bases and J 3 bases, with 13 bases left between them. In DNA, the CDR3 is TGCAGCGTTGTCCTCCCCGGGTACTACAATGAGCAGTTCTTC. Its translation: CSVVLPGYYNEQFF.

The chain has TRBV11-2 and TRBJ1-2; 9 bases match TRBD1. Germline V gives CDR1 SGHAT, CDR2 FQNNGV. After removal of 5 bases from V and 3 bases from J, the junction contained 10 bases not matched to a gene. The CDR3 consists of 16 residues. The chain's CDR3 is CASSPGDRALYYGYTF. DNA of the CDR3: TGTGCCAGCAGCCCCGGGGACAGGGCCTTATACTATGGCTACACCTTC.

The chain is built from TRBV27 and TRBJ2-5; 10 nucleotides line up with TRBD1. The V gene's germline CDR1 is MNHEY and CDR2 SMNVEV (reference sequence). This CDR3 has 16 residues. V dropped 6 bases and J dropped 2; count of bases not matched to a gene: 9. This chain's CDR3 is CASSLNPDRGQETQYF. The CDR3 nucleotides are TGTGCCAGCAGCTTAAACCCGGACAGGGGGCAAGAGACCCAGTACTTC.

The V and J genes are TRBV6-1 and TRBJ1-5, with D hard to call. Per the germline V gene, CDR1 is MNHNS and CDR2 is SASEGT. V lost 3 bases, J lost 6 bases, and 3 bases lay in between. The CDR3 is made up of 11 amino acids. This CDR3 is CASSDSQPQHF. Written as DNA, the CDR3 is TGTGCCAGCAGTGATAGTCAGCCCCAGCATTTT.

CDR3 in DNA: TGTGCCAGTAGAGGACTAGCGGGTCCGACAAACAATGAGCAGTTCTTC. It encodes CASRGLAGPTNNEQFF. This chain links TRBV19 with TRBJ2-1; 11 nucleotides match TRBD2. In germline, CDR1 is LNHDA, CDR2 SQIVND (reference sequence). Trimming took 6 bases from V and 5 from J; bases not matched to a gene: 9. CDR3 size: 16 residues.

The J gene is TRBJ2-7, the V gene TRBV2; TRBD1 matches 8 bases. Germline CDR1 reads SNHLY; CDR2 reads FYNNEI. J gave up 1 base and V 10 bases, and 12 bases lay outside the gene matches. This CDR3 is built from 15 residues. As DNA, the CDR3 is TGTGCCACCGCACTGGGACAGGTTGGGTCCTACGAGCAGTACTTC. This gives the protein CATALGQVGSYEQYF.

The J gene is TRBJ2-5, the V gene TRBV28, with 11 bases aligning to TRBD2. The CDR3 length is 15 residues. V was clipped by 7 bases and J by 6 bases; unmatched bases: 10. CDR1 MDHEN and CDR2 SYDVKM come from the germline V gene. The CDR3 here is CASTRTSGGRQTQYF. DNA of the CDR3: TGTGCCAGCACCCGAACTAGCGGGGGAAGGCAGACCCAGTACTTC. Complete variable domain (other parts from reference TRBV28 and TRBJ2-5): DVKVTQSSRYLVKRTGEKVFLECVQDMDHENMFWYRQDPGLGLRLIYFSYDVKMKEKGDIPEGYSVSREKKERFSLILESASTNQTSMYLCASTRTSGGRQTQYFGPGTRLLVL.

The J gene is TRBJ1-1, the V gene TRBV4-2; 7 bases agree with TRBD1. There are 15 residues in the CDR3. V was pared by 3 bases and J by 3 bases, with 7 bases of the junction left unmatched. Germline V gene data show CDR1 as LGHNA and CDR2 as YNFKEQ. The DNA of the CDR3 is TGTGCCAGCAGCCAGTACGGGACAGCCGACACTGAAGCTTTCTTT. This translates into CASSQYGTADTEAFF.

This chain connects TRBV4-3 to TRBJ1-2; TRBD1 aligns across 8 bases. Germline trimming cut 3 bases from V and 8 bases from J; bases unmatched to any gene: 11. CDR3 length: 15 amino acids. Germline V gene sequence: CDR1 LGHNA, CDR2 YSLEER. CDR3: CASSQGGQGGGGYTF. CDR3 DNA: TGCGCCAGCAGCCAGGGCGGACAGGGAGGAGGGGGCTACACCTTC.

This chain joins TRBV29-1 and TRBJ2-1; D remains ambiguous. V lost 1 base, J lost 0 bases, and 7 bases lay in between. Germline CDR1 reads SQVTM; CDR2 reads ANQGSEA. The CDR3 covers 14 residues. This CDR3 is CSVEAEFSYNEQFF. The CDR3 DNA follows: TGCAGCGTTGAAGCGGAGTTCTCCTACAATGAGCAGTTCTTC.

The gene calls are TRBV7-2 and TRBJ1-4; 9 bases fit TRBD1. Germline CDR1 is SGHTA and CDR2 is FQGNSA. The J segment lost 6 bases and the V segment lost 5 bases, leaving 4 bases of the junction unmatched. The CDR3 is 14 amino acids. The CDR3 protein is CASSKDRGDEKLFF. CDR3 DNA sequence: TGTGCCAGCAGCAAGGACAGGGGCGATGAAAAACTGTTTTTT.

This clone was seen only once. V is TRBV4-3 and J is TRBJ2-3; 7 bases fit TRBD2. Trimming cost V 0 bases and J 7 bases; bases outside gene matches: 10. This CDR3 has 16 amino acids. Looked up from germline, CDR1 is LGHNA and CDR2 is YSLEER. CDR3 sequence reads: CASSQELLAISNTQYF. CDR3 coding DNA: TGCGCCAGCAGCCAAGAGTTACTAGCGATTTCGAATACGCAGTATTTT.

On this clone itself: In the same sample, other DNA sequences code for this CDR3. The chain is built from TRBV6-5 and TRBJ1-2, with 10 positions matching TRBD1. CDR3 length: 14 amino acids. The germline gives CDR1 MNHEY, CDR2 SVGAGI. The V and J ends lost 7 bases and 2 bases, in that order; junction bases with no gene match: 4. The CDR3 nucleotides are TGTGCCAGCACCGGACAGGGGGGCAACTATGGCTACACCTTC. It translates to CASTGQGGNYGYTF.

This clone has more than one count but fewer than ten. The chain's CDR3 is CASSPGGAQQFF. The CDR3 DNA is TGTGCCAGCAGTCCGGGCGGGGCTCAGCAGTTCTTC. The chain couples TRBV7-9 to TRBJ2-1, with a weak D call TRBD2 (6 bases). CDR1 is SEHNR, CDR2 FQNEAQ, per germline (reference sequence). The CDR3 has 12 amino acids. Trimming left V 6 bases short and J 11 bases short, with 14 bases between.

The chain uses TRBV5-6 and TRBJ2-7, with TRBD2 matching over 9 bases. V shed 4 bases and J 3 bases; nucleotides not matched to a gene: 8. Germline lookup yields CDR1 SGHDT and CDR2 YYEEEE. This CDR3 contains 15 residues. In nucleotides, the CDR3 is TGTGCCAGCAGCGTACAACTTAGCGGGAGCTACGAGCAGTACTTC. Encoded protein: CASSVQLSGSYEQYF.

CDR3: CASSQTATYEQYF. The CDR3 region has the DNA TGTGCCAGCAGCCAGACAGCCACCTACGAGCAGTACTTC. The chain has TRBV7-2 and TRBJ2-7; maybe TRBD1 (5 bases). Trimming removed 5 bases at V and 2 bases at J, with 10 bases between. The germline V gene has CDR1 SGHTA and CDR2 FQGNSA. The length of the CDR3 is 13 residues.

This clone was seen once. V is TRBV7-6 and J is TRBJ2-1; 10 nucleotides line up with TRBD2. The CDR3 sequence is 17 residues long. Germline trimming cut 5 bases from V and 2 bases from J; bases unmatched to any gene: 9. Germline-derived CDR1 and CDR2 are SGHVS and FNYEAQ. This CDR3 reads CASSRRLAGATYNEQFF. CDR3 nucleotides: TGTGCCAGCAGCCGAAGGCTAGCGGGGGCGACCTACAATGAGCAGTTCTTC.